Following are 4 T cell receptor beta chains from one sample sequenced in a study of cytomegalovirus exposure and HLA in healthy donors. Both 60 Vbeta primers and 13 Jbeta primers went into the PCR. Repertoires were generated with immunoSEQ multiplex PCR, while TCRdb's copy carries only in-frame clones and drops some. This table has fewer than 110,000 clones, 81% appearing once. The sample was PBMCs. Every receptor here comes from a man aged 25 to 45 in good health and CMV-seronegative.

V gene TRBV6-4 combines with J gene TRBJ2-3; D not certain. Trimming pared 1 base from V and 7 bases from J, leaving 9 bases between. CDR1 MRHNA and CDR2 SNTAGT come from the germline V gene. The CDR3 is 13 residues long. The CDR3 coding sequence is TGTGCCAGCAGTGACTTTCTCGGTTATACGCAGTATTTT. Its protein is CASSDFLGYTQYF.

The chain uses TRBV30 and TRBJ2-3; unclear D gene. V was clipped by 2 bases and J by 0 bases, with 12 bases between them. There are 15 residues in the CDR3. Germline CDR1 reads GTSNPN; CDR2 reads SVGIG (reference sequence). CDR3: CAWSLMSPSTDTQYF. The CDR3 coding sequence is TGTGCCTGGAGTTTGATGAGCCCTAGCACAGATACGCAGTATTTT. Full variable domain (remainder filled in from reference TRBV30 and TRBJ2-3): SQTIHQWPATLVQPVGSPLSLECTVEGTSNPNLYWYRQAAGRGLQLLFYSVGIGQISSEVPQNLSASRPQDRQFILSSKKLLLSDSGFYLCAWSLMSPSTDTQYFGPGTRLTVL.

The chain links TRBV2 to TRBJ2-7; weak D call: TRBD1 (5 bases). Trimming shortened V by 8 bases and J by 4 bases, and 12 bases separated the two germline ends. This CDR3 is 12 amino acids long. Germline loops: CDR1 SNHLY, CDR2 FYNNEI. CDR3 loop: CASAGSVYEQYF. Here the CDR3 DNA reads TGTGCCAGCGCAGGGTCAGTATACGAGCAGTACTTC.

The chain links TRBV7-6 to TRBJ2-7, with D unresolved. Germline CDR1 and CDR2: SGHVS and FNYEAQ. Trimming removed 1 base from V and 2 bases from J, with 6 bases in between. The CDR3 is 13 residues long. CDR3 bases: TGTGCCAGCAGCTTAGTAGGAGCCTACGAGCAGTACTTC. The encoded protein is CASSLVGAYEQYF.